Given below is one T cell receptor beta chain in context. This sample is part of a study of blood T cell repertoires in COVID-19. Study-wide background: Acute and convalescent COVID-19 samples came from the United States, Italy and Spain. In each case, the material was cDNA or gDNA derived from T cells, B-cell-depleted T cells, or PBMCs.

Germline CDR1 and CDR2: SEHNR and FQNEAQ (reference sequence). This CDR3 is 14 amino acids long. Germline trimming cut 8 bases from V and 0 bases from J; bases unmatched to any gene: 3. Original data processing: The assay estimated nucleated cells by amplifying reference gene primers. The table came from immunoSEQ multiplex PCR; TCRdb's copy has only in-frame clones and leaves some out. That table gives V, J and clone size, and the DNA gave D and trimming. The sample lists about 170,000 clones, 86% occurring once. The chain links TRBV7-9 to TRBJ1-3, with 8 bases lining up with TRBD1. Sequenced sample: peripheral blood. The TCR was taken from a man aged 65 to 79 with acute or convalescent COVID-19. This chain's CDR3 is CASVTGGSGNTIYF. The CDR3 nucleotides are TGTGCCAGCGTCACAGGGGGCTCTGGAAACACCATATATTTT.